This T cell receptor beta chain was identified in a study of identifying expanded T cells in peripheral blood. As for this clone: Antigen unknown.

Notes on the study in general: Over two and four weeks, about 17 and 20 clones changed, versus around 1.3 between replicates.

This CDR3 is 17 amino acids long. The germline gives CDR1 KGHSH, CDR2 LQKENI. The ends were cut back, 3 bases at V and 4 bases at J, with 20 bases in the middle. Using immunoSEQ multiplex PCR, the repertoire was profiled, and TCRdb retains in-frame clones only, with some absent. The data show some 78,000 clones, with approximately 85% seen just once and 18% held by the top ten. V and J are TRBV18 and TRBJ2-3; either TRBD1 or TRBD2 may fit D (5 bases each). Specimen: blood. The TCR was taken from a person aged 18 to 75 in good health. CDR3 nucleotide sequence: TGTGCCAGCTCACCGGGGGTAGCGTCTCAACGGGCAGATACGCAGTATTTT. Protein: CASSPGVASQRADTQYF.